The source of this T cell receptor (beta chain) is a study of blood T cell repertoires in COVID-19 (dated by TCRdb to 2020 to 2021). With respect to the entire study: Samples covering the acute and convalescent phases of COVID-19 were provided by collaborators in the United States, Italy and Spain. Subjects who had been exposed to COVID-19, were actively infected with it, or had recovered from it provided the deeply sampled blood TCRbeta repertoires that made up the dataset. The material from the prospective study consisted of cDNA or gDNA derived from T cells, B-cell-depleted T cells, or PBMCs. The repertoires were made available in a free public database intended to serve as a resource for research on the immune response to SARS-CoV-2. A de-identified subject ID, COVID-19 status, age in years and sex were almost always included in the sample metadata. Where available, HLA class I and class II types were taken from metadata supplied by the sample provider and were not determined by assay-based typing. The samples were drawn from two sources: the first 160 participants of the ongoing ImmuneRACE study, and fewer than 1,500 subjects contributed by 6 global collaborators. General study outcomes and caveats: The amount of clinical and demographic metadata varied by source and participant and was provided uncurated.

In Seattle, one collaborating source enrolled patients while the infection was active and tracked those patients longitudinally over the course of disease. Whole blood was collected in K2EDTA tubes by collaborating institutions according to the institutions' own protocols. For TCRbeta analysis, collaborators shipped samples as frozen whole blood, isolated PBMCs, or DNA extracted from either of those sample types. The CDR3, from cysteine to phenylalanine, totals 13 residues. Only the CDR3 portion is preserved as DNA: 39 bases, with reading frame beginning at the first base. CDR1 and CDR2, per the germline V gene (reference sequence), are LGHDT and YNNKEL. V sheds 4 bases and J sheds 5 bases, leaving 6 bases between their ends. As for this clone: Its antigen is not yet known. No base-level quality is on record; no much larger clone is a single base apart.

The immunoSEQ Assay, a bias-controlled multiplex PCR, was used to amplify TCRbeta CDR3 regions from genomic DNA. In the original analysis: The number of nucleated cells in each sample was estimated from the amplification of reference gene primers within the assay. To quantify the absolute abundance of each unique TCRbeta CDR3 rearrangement, sequence reads were collapsed and filtered. Productive Simpson clonality was computed per sample as the square root of Simpson's diversity index over productive rearrangements. TCRdb re-hosts the immuneACCESS table, in-frame sequences only. Its copies lack some clones; in the studies checked, an unresolved V gene accounts for under half of them, and the cause for the rest is not known. The V and J calls and clone size were taken over from that table, and D and trimming were inferred from the DNA. This sample lists approximately 330,000 clones; approximately 90% were detected once. The ten largest account for approximately 9.3% of the sample.

This clonotype was obtained from a man aged 30 to 39 with COVID-19, enrolled during active disease. The sequence joins TRBV3-1 (or the pseudogene TRBV3-2) to TRBJ1-6, and possibly TRBD1, on 5 matching bases. The sequenced material came from peripheral blood. The CDR3 here reads CASSLRDNSPLHF. The sequenced DNA: TGTGCCAGCAGCCTCAGGGATAATTCACCCCTCCACTTT.